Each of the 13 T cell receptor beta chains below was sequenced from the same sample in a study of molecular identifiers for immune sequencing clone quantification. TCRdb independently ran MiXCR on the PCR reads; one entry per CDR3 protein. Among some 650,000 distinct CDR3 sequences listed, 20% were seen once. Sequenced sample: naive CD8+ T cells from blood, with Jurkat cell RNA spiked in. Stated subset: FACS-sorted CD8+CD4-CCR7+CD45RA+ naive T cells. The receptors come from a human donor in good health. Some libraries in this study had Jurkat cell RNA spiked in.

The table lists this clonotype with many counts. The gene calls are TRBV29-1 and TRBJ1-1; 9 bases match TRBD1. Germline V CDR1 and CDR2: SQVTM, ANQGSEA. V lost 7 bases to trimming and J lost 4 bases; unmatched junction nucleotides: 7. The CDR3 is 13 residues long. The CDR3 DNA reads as TGCAGCGGAGTACAGGGGGCGGCCACTGAAGCTTTCTTT. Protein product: CSGVQGAATEAFF.

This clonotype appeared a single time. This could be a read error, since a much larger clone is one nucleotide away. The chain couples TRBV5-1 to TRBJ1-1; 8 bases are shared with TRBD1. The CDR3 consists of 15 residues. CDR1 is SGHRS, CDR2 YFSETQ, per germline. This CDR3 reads CASGLRTGMNTEAFF. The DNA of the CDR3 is TGCGCCAGCGGCTTACGGACAGGGATGAACACTGAAGCTTTCTTT.

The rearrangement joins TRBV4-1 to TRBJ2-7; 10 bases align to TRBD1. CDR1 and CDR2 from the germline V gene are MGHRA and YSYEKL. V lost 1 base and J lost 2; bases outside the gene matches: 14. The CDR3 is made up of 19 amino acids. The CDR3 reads CASSQGGATGGPSPYEQYF. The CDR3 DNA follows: TGCGCCAGCAGCCAAGGGGGGGCGACAGGGGGCCCGTCTCCCTACGAGCAGTACTTC.

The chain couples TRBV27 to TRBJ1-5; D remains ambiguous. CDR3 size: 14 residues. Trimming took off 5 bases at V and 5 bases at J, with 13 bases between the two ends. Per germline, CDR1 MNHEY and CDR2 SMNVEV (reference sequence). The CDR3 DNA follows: TGTGCCAGCAGTACATTTACAAATGATCAGCCCCAGCATTTT. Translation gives CASSTFTNDQPQHF.

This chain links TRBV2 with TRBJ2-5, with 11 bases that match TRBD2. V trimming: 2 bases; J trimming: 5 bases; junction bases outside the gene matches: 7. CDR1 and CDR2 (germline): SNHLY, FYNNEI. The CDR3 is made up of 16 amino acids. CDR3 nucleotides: TGTGCCAGCAGTGAACGCCTAGCGGGAGGAGGGGAGACCCAGTACTTC. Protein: CASSERLAGGGETQYF.

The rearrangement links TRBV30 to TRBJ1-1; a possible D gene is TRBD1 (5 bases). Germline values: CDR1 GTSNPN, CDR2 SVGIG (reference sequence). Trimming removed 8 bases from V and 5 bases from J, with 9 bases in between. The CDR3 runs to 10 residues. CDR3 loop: CARGGTEAFF. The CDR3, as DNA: TGTGCCCGTGGGGGGACTGAAGCTTTCTTT.

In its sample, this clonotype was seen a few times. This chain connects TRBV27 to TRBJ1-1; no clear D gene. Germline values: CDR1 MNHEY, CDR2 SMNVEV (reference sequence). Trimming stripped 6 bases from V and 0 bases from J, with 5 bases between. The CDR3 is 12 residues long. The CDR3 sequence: CASRNMNTEAFF. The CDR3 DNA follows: TGTGCCAGCAGAAACATGAACACTGAAGCTTTCTTT.

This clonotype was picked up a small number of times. The CDR3 reads CASSSSGRNYEQYF. The CDR3 DNA sequence: TGTGCCAGCAGCAGCAGCGGGAGAAACTACGAGCAGTACTTC. The gene calls are TRBV7-9 and TRBJ2-7, with 8 bases identical to TRBD2. The trim removed 5 bases at V and 3 bases at J, leaving 6 bases unmatched. Germline V gene sequence: CDR1 SEHNR, CDR2 FQNEAQ (reference sequence). The CDR3 contains 14 residues.

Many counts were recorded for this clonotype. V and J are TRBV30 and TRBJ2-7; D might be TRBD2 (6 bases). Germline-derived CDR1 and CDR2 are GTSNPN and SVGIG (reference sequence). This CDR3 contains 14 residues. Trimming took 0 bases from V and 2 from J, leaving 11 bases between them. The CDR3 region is CAWSVLRGTYEQYF. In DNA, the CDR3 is TGTGCCTGGAGTGTACTTCGGGGGACCTACGAGCAGTACTTC.

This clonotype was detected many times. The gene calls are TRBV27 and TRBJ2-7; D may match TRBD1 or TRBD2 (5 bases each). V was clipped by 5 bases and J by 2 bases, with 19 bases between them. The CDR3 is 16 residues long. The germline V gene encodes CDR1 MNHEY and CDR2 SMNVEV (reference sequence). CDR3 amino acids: CASSLLPGPTAYEQYF. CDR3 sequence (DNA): TGTGCCAGCAGTCTCTTACCGGGACCGACGGCCTACGAGCAGTACTTC.

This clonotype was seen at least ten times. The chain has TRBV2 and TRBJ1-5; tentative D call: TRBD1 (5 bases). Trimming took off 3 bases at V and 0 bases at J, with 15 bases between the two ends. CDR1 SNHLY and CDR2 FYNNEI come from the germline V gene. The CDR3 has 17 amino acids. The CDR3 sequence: CASSDGGTTYSNQPQHF. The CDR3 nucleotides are TGTGCCAGCAGTGATGGCGGGACGACTTATAGCAATCAGCCCCAGCATTTT. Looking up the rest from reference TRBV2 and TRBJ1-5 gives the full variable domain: EPEVTQTPSHQVTQMGQEVILRCVPISNHLYFYWYRQILGQKVEFLVSFYNNEISEKSEIFDDQFSVERPDGSNFTLKIRSTKLEDSAMYFCASSDGGTTYSNQPQHFGDGTRLSIL.

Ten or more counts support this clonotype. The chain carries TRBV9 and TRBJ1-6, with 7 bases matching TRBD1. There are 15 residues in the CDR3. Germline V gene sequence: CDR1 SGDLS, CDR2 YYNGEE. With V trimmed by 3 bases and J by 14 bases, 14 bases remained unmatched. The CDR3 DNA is TGTGCCAGCAGCGATGACAGGGAGAACCTCCCGACCCTCCACTTT. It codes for CASSDDRENLPTLHF.

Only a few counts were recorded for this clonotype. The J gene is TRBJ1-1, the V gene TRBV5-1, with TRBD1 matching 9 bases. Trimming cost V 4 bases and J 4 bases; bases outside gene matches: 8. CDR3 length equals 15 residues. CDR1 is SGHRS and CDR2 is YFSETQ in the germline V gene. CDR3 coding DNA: TGCGCCAGCAGCCCGCCGACAGGGGGTACCACTGAAGCTTTCTTT. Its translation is CASSPPTGGTTEAFF.